The next 20 T cell receptor beta chains were all read from a single sample in a study of T cells in Graves' hyperthyroidism and ophthalmopathy. Amplification yielded TCR beta CDR3 regions, with RNA transcripts as the source. The HTBI set primed first-round TCR CDR3 RT-PCR. From the multiplex PCR reads, TCRdb called clonotypes with MiXCR, one entry per CDR3 protein. The repertoire holds a few hundred thousand distinct CDR3 sequences, with approximately 17% as singletons. The source material was blood. The receptors come from a man aged 18 to 30 with Graves' ophthalmopathy.

This chain joins TRBV5-5 and TRBJ1-4; D possibly corresponds to TRBD1 (5 bases). CDR1 is SGHKS, CDR2 YYEKEE, per germline (reference sequence). V was pared by 2 bases and J by 7 bases, with 6 bases between. The CDR3 extends over 12 amino acids. CDR3 loop: CASSFGGEKLFF. The CDR3 bases are TGTGCCAGCAGCTTCGGGGGTGAAAAACTGTTTTTT.

The chain recombines TRBV6-1 with TRBJ1-6; D is uncertain. The germline gives CDR1 MNHNS, CDR2 SASEGT. This CDR3 is built from 15 residues. The V end lost 7 bases, the J end lost 0 bases, and 10 bases lay between the germline ends. The DNA for the CDR3 is TGTGCCAGCAAAATCGAGTTCTCCTATAATTCACCCCTCCACTTT. This codes for CASKIEFSYNSPLHF.

At least ten counts were recorded for this clonotype. V is TRBV12-3 or TRBV12-4 and J is TRBJ1-6; no clear D. Trimming removed 3 bases from V and 10 bases from J, with 13 bases in between. This CDR3 region has 14 residues. The CDR3 reads CASSFEGGMSPLHF. The CDR3 DNA sequence: TGTGCCAGCAGTTTCGAAGGAGGGATGTCACCCCTCCACTTT.

This clonotype was picked up many times. The chain couples TRBV7-8 to TRBJ2-3; 8 positions agree with TRBD2. V was pared by 1 base and J by 2 bases, with 5 bases of the junction left unmatched. This CDR3 is 16 amino acids long. Germline V gives CDR1 SGHVS, CDR2 FQNEAQ. The DNA of the CDR3 is TGTGCCAGCAGCTTAGATCTTAGCGGGGACACAGATACGCAGTATTTT. Its translation is CASSLDLSGDTDTQYF.

This clonotype was counted ten times or more. The chain employs TRBV28 and TRBJ2-5; perhaps TRBD1 as D (5 bases). V lost 2 bases, J lost 13 bases, and 17 bases lay in between. Looked up from germline, CDR1 is MDHEN and CDR2 is SYDVKM. The CDR3 runs to 13 residues. CDR3 coding DNA: TGTGCCAGCAGTTTAGGGGCGTTAATGGTTTGGTACTTC. Its translation: CASSLGALMVWYF. Full variable domain (outside the CDR3, taken from reference TRBV28 and TRBJ2-5): DVKVTQSSRYLVKRTGEKVFLECVQDMDHENMFWYRQDPGLGLRLIYFSYDVKMKEKGDIPEGYSVSREKKERFSLILESASTNQTSMYLCASSLGALMVWYFGPGTRLLVL.

This clonotype was seen many times. V gene TRBV10-1 combines with J gene TRBJ1-4, with TRBD1 identical over 7 bases. V was pared by 4 bases and J by 6 bases, with 11 bases of the junction left unmatched. This CDR3 is 16 amino acids long. Germline V gene lookup returns CDR1 WNHNN and CDR2 SYGVQD (reference sequence). The CDR3 region is CASSADRDAAYEKLFF. DNA of the CDR3: TGCGCCAGCAGTGCCGACAGGGATGCGGCCTATGAAAAACTGTTTTTT.

In this sample, this clonotype turned up a few times. Here the CDR3 DNA reads TGTGCCACCAGTGACCTGGGACTGAATCGGTATGAGCAGTTCTTC. This encodes CATSDLGLNRYEQFF. V usage is TRBV24-1 and J usage is TRBJ2-1, with a weak D call TRBD2 (6 bases). This CDR3 comprises 15 residues. Trimming shortened V by 4 bases and J by 8 bases, and 17 bases separated the two germline ends. Germline CDR1 KGHDR, CDR2 SFDVKD.

The chain combines TRBV27 with TRBJ2-7; a possible D gene is TRBD1 (5 bases). The V and J ends lost 5 bases and 2 bases respectively, with 13 bases between them. The CDR3 sequence is 14 residues long. Germline V CDR1 and CDR2: MNHEY, SMNVEV (reference sequence). CDR3: CASSPDDSTYEQYF. In DNA, the CDR3 is TGTGCCAGCAGTCCCGACGACAGCACCTACGAGCAGTACTTC.

Many counts were recorded for this clonotype. The chain couples TRBV28 to TRBJ2-5, with 10 bases identical to TRBD1. The J segment lost 4 bases and the V segment lost 6 bases, leaving 2 bases of the junction unmatched. This CDR3 region has 13 residues. Looked up from germline, CDR1 is MDHEN and CDR2 is SYDVKM. The CDR3, as DNA: TGTGCCAGCAGGACAGGGGGCGCAGAGACCCAGTACTTC. It is translated as CASRTGGAETQYF.

A few counts support this clonotype. The rearrangement links TRBV12-3 or TRBV12-4 to TRBJ1-4; a possible D gene is TRBD1 (6 bases). The CDR3 runs 14 residues. Trimming removed 5 bases at V and 8 bases at J, with 15 bases between. CDR3 residues: CASSGGGLREKLFF. In nucleotides, the CDR3 is TGTGCCAGCAGTGGTGGGGGCTTGCGGGAAAAACTGTTTTTT.

This clonotype was detected many times. The V call is TRBV12-3 or TRBV12-4, the J call TRBJ1-5, with 7 bases that match TRBD1. V was clipped by 8 bases and J by 4 bases; unmatched bases: 11. The CDR3 runs 15 residues. CDR3 residues: CASQTGRGFNQPQHF. DNA of the CDR3: TGTGCCAGCCAGACAGGGAGAGGCTTTAATCAGCCCCAGCATTTT.

This clonotype came up many times. The chain has TRBV6-1 and TRBJ2-1; D perhaps matches TRBD2 (6 bases). The germline CDR1 and CDR2 sequences are MNHNS and SASEGT. Trimming shortened V by 2 bases and J by 8 bases, and 13 bases separated the two germline ends. The CDR3 has 14 residues. DNA of the CDR3: TGTGCCAGCAGTGAAAAACCTAGCGTGGATGAGCAGTTCTTC. As protein: CASSEKPSVDEQFF.

The chain uses TRBV14 and TRBJ1-1, with D possibly TRBD1 on 5 matching bases. The CDR3 spans 14 residues. Trimming took 0 bases from V and 5 from J, leaving 10 bases between them. Looked up from germline, CDR1 is SGHDN and CDR2 is FVKESK. The DNA of the CDR3 is TGTGCCAGCAGCCAAGAGAGGGGTAAGACTGAAGCTTTCTTT. Amino acids: CASSQERGKTEAFF.

The sample holds many counts of this clonotype. This chain uses TRBV28 with TRBJ1-1; D gene unclear. The CDR3 length is 16 residues. Germline V gene lookup returns CDR1 MDHEN and CDR2 SYDVKM. The V gene lost 6 bases and the J gene lost 0 bases, with 17 bases spanning the gap. The CDR3 sequence is CASRPGEWGVNTEAFF. The CDR3 DNA reads as TGTGCCAGCAGGCCGGGAGAATGGGGTGTGAACACTGAAGCTTTCTTT.

This clonotype came up a few times. This rearrangement joins TRBV5-5 to TRBJ2-7; D remains unclear. V lost 4 bases, J lost 0 bases, and 14 bases lay in between. Germline-derived CDR1 and CDR2 are SGHKS and YYEKEE (reference sequence). The CDR3 loop spans 15 amino acids. CDR3 residues: CASSPVGGSSYEQYF. Here the CDR3 DNA reads TGTGCCAGCAGCCCCGTAGGCGGCAGCTCCTACGAGCAGTACTTC.

There are many counts of this clonotype. The chain recombines TRBV5-1 with TRBJ1-1; D gene ambiguous. The ends were cut back, 5 bases at V and 4 bases at J, with 18 bases in the middle. From germline, CDR1 is SGHRS and CDR2 YFSETQ. CDR3 length: 15 amino acids. The CDR3 is CASSPLGGGGTEAFF. The CDR3 DNA follows: TGCGCCAGCAGTCCCCTCGGTGGAGGCGGCACTGAAGCTTTCTTT.

The rearrangement links TRBV10-2 to TRBJ2-5; TRBD2 agrees at 12 bases. CDR1 and CDR2 (germline): WSHSY, SAAADI. This CDR3 region has 18 residues. V gave up 3 bases and J gave up 5 bases; unmatched junction bases: 13. CDR3 in DNA: TGCGCCAGCAGTGATCCCCTAGCGGGGGGGCCCATGGAGGAGACCCAGTACTTC. Translated, it gives CASSDPLAGGPMEETQYF.

This clonotype was observed many times. This chain joins TRBV6-1 and TRBJ1-1; TRBD1 agrees at 8 bases. The length of the CDR3 is 14 residues. CDR1 and CDR2 (germline): MNHNS, SASEGT. Trimming removed 6 bases from V and 8 bases from J; junction bases left unmatched: 11. CDR3: CASSRDRRGTEAFF. DNA of the CDR3: TGTGCCAGCAGCAGGGACAGGAGAGGAACGGAAGCTTTCTTT.

V and J are TRBV20-1 and TRBJ2-7; 8 nucleotides agree with TRBD1. The junction had 3 bases not matched to a gene; V was cut back by 5 bases and J by 3 bases. The length of the CDR3 is 12 residues. In germline, CDR1 is DFQATT, CDR2 SNEGSKA (reference sequence). The CDR3 region has the DNA TGCAGTGCTCCGGGACAGGTCTACGAGCAGTACTTC. This codes for CSAPGQVYEQYF.

This chain links TRBV7-9 with TRBJ1-5; the D is unclear. Germline assignment: CDR1 SEHNR and CDR2 FQNEAQ (reference sequence). Trimming cost V 0 bases and J 6 bases, with 12 bases left between them. The CDR3 runs 15 residues. In nucleotides, the CDR3 is TGTGCCAGCAGCTTAGCGGGTAAGGAAGGTCAGCCCCAGCATTTT. Translating gives CASSLAGKEGQPQHF. Together with reference TRBV7-9 and TRBJ1-5, the CDR3 gives the full variable domain: DTGVSQNPRHKITKRGQNVTFRCDPISEHNRLYWYRQTLGQGPEFLTYFQNEAQLEKSRLLSDRFSAERPKGSFSTLEIQRTEQGDSAMYLCASSLAGKEGQPQHFGDGTRLSIL.